The clone carrying this T cell receptor beta chain was picked up one time. Libraries were prepared by immunoSEQ multiplex PCR; TCRdb keeps only in-frame clonotypes and omits some of them. The sample consists of some 200,000 clones, approximately 80% of them appearing once. Looked up from germline, CDR1 is SGHNT and CDR2 is YYREEE (reference sequence). Deletions cut 4 bases from V and 2 bases from J, with 14 bases between. This CDR3 contains 15 residues. These data originate in a study of blood T cell repertoires in COVID-19. The rearrangement links TRBV5-4 to TRBJ2-3; D is perhaps TRBD2 (5 bases). The material sequenced was peripheral blood. The TCR sequence derives from an older woman who had recovered from COVID-19. DNA for the CDR3: TGTGCCAGCAGCCCTGGCGGGCCAGTCACAGATACGCAGTATTTT. The encoded protein is CASSPGGPVTDTQYF.